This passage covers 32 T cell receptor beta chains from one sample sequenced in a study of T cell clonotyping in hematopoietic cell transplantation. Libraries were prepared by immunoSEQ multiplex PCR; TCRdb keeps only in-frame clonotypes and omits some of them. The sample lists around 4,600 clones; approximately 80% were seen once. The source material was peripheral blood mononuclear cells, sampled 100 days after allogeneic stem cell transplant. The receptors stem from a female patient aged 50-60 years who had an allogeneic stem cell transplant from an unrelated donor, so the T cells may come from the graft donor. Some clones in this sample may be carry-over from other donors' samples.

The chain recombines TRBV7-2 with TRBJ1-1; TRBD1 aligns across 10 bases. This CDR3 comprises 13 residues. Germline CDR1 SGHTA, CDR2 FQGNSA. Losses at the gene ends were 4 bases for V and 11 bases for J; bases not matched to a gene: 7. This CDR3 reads CASSSRDRGKAFF. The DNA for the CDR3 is TGTGCCAGCAGCTCCCGGGACAGGGGAAAGGCTTTCTTT.

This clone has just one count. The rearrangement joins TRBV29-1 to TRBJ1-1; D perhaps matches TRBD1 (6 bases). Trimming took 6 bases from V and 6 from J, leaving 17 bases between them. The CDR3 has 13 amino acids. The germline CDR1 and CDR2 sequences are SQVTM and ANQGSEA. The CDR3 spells CSVAPTGSPEAFF. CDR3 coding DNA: TGCAGCGTCGCACCGACAGGTAGCCCTGAAGCTTTCTTT. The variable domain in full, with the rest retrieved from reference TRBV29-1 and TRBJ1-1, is SAVISQKPSRDICQRGTSLTIQCQVDSQVTMMFWYRQQPGQSLTLIATANQGSEATYESGFVIDKFPISRPNLTFSTLTVSNMSPEDSSIYLCSVAPTGSPEAFFGQGTRLTVV.

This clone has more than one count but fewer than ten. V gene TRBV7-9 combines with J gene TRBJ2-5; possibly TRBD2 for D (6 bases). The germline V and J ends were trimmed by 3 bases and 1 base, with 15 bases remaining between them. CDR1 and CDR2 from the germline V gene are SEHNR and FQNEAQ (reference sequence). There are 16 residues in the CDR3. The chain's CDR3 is CASSFWDSSFQETQYF. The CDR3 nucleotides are TGTGCCAGCAGCTTCTGGGACTCATCCTTCCAAGAGACCCAGTACTTC.

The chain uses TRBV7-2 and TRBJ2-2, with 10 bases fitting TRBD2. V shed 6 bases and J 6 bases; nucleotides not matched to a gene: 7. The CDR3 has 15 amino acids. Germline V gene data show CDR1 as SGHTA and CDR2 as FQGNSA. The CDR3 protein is CASRPNSGGSGELFF. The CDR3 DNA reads TGTGCCAGCAGGCCTAATAGCGGGGGGTCCGGGGAGCTGTTTTTT. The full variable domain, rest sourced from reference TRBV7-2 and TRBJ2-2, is GAGVSQSPSNKVTEKGKDVELRCDPISGHTALYWYRQSLGQGLEFLIYFQGNSAPDKSGLPSDRFSAERTGGSVSTLTIQRTQQEDSAVYLCASRPNSGGSGELFFGEGSRLTVL.

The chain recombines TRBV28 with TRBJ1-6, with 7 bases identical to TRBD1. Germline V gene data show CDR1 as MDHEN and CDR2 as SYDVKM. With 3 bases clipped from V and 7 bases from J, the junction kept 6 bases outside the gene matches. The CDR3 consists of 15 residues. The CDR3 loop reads CASSLTGIMNSPLHF. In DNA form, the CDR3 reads TGTGCCAGCAGTTTGACAGGGATCATGAATTCACCCCTCCACTTT.

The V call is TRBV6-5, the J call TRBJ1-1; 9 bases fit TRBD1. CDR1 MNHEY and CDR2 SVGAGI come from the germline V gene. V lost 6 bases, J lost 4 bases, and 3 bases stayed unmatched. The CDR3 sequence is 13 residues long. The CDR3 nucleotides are TGTGCCAGCAGCCTACAGGGGGCCACTGAAGCTTTCTTT. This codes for CASSLQGATEAFF.

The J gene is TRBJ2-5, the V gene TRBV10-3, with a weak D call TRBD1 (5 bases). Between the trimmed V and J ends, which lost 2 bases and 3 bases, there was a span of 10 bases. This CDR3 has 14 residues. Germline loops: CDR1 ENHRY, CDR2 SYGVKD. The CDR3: CAISERTREETQYF. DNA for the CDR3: TGTGCCATCAGTGAGCGGACAAGAGAAGAGACCCAGTACTTC.

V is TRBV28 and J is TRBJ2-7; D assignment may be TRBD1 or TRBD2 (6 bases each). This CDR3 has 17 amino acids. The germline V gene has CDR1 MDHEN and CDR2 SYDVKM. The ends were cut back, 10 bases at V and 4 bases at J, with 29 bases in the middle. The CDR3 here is CATTGGGTHKPGYEQYF. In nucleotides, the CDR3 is TGTGCCACCACCGGAGGGGGGACCCACAAACCGGGGTACGAGCAGTACTTC.

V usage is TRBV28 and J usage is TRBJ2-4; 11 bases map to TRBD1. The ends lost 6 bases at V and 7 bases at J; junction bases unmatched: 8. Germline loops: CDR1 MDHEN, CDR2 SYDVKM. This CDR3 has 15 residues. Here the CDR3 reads CASSPWTGGENIQYF. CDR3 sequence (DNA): TGTGCCAGCAGCCCATGGACAGGGGGCGAGAACATTCAGTACTTC.

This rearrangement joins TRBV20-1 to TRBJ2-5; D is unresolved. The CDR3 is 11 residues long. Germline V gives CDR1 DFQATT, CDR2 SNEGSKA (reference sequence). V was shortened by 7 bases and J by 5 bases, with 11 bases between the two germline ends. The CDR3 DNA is TGCAGTGTGAGCCTAGGGGAGACCCAGTACTTC. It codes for CSVSLGETQYF.

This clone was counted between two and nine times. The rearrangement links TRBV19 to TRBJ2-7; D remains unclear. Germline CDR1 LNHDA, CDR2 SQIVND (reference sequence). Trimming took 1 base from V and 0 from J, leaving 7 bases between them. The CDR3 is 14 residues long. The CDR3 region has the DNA TGTGCCAGTAGTATAGCGGCGGCCTCCTACGAGCAGTACTTC. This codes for CASSIAAASYEQYF.

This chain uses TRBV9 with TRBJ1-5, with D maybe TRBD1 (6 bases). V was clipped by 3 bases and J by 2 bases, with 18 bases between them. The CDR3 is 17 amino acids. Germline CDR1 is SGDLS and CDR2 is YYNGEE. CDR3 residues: CASSEGGGPGGNQPQHF. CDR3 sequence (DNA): TGTGCCAGCAGCGAAGGGGGGGGCCCTGGGGGCAATCAGCCCCAGCATTTT. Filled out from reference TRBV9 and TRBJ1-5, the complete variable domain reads DSGVTQTPKHLITATGQRVTLRCSPRSGDLSVYWYQQSLDQGLQFLIQYYNGEERAKGNILERFSAQQFPDLHSELNLSSLELGDSALYFCASSEGGGPGGNQPQHFGDGTRLSIL.

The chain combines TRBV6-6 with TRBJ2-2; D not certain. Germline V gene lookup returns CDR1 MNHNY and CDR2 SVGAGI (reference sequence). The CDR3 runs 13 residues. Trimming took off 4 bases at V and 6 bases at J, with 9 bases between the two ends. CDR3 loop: CASSFPPPGELFF. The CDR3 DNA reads TGTGCCAGCAGTTTCCCCCCTCCCGGGGAGCTGTTTTTT.

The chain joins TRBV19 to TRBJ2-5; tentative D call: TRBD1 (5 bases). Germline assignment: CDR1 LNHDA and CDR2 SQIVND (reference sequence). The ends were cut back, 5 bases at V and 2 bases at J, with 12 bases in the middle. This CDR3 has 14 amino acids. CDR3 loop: CASSWAGFQETQYF. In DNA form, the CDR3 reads TGTGCCAGTAGTTGGGCAGGGTTTCAAGAGACCCAGTACTTC.

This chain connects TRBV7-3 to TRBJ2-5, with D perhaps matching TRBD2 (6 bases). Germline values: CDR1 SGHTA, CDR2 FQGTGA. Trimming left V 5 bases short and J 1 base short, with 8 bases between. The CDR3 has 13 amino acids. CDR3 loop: CASSRGTQETQYF. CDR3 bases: TGTGCCAGCAGCCGGGGGACCCAAGAGACCCAGTACTTC. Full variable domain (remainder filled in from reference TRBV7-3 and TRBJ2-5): GAGVSQTPSNKVTEKGKYVELRCDPISGHTALYWYRQSLGQGPEFLIYFQGTGAADDSGLPNDRFFAVRPEGSVSTLKIQRTERGDSAVYLCASSRGTQETQYFGPGTRLLVL.

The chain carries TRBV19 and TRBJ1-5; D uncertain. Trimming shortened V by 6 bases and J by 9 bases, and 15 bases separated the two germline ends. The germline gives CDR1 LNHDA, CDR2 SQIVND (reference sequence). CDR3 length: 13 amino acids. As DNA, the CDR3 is TGTGCCAGTAGGGCTCACGCTATGGGGCCCCAGCATTTT. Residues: CASRAHAMGPQHF.

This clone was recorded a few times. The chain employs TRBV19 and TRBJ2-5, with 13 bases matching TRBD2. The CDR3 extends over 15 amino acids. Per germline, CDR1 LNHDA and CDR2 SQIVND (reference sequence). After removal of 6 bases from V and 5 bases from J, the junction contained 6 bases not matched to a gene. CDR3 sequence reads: CASSLTSGGFETQYF. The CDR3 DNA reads TGTGCCAGTAGCCTGACTAGCGGGGGGTTCGAGACCCAGTACTTC.

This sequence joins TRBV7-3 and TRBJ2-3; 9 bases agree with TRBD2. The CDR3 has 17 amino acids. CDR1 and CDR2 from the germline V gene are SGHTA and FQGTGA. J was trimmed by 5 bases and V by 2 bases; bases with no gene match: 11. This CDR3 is CASSLWAKAGGIDTQYF. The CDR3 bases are TGTGCCAGCAGCTTATGGGCAAAAGCGGGGGGAATAGATACGCAGTATTTT.

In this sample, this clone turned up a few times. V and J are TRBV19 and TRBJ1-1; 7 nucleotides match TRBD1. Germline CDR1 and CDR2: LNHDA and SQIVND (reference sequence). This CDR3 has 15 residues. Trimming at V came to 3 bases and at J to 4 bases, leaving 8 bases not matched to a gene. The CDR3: CASSMRGRLGTEAFF. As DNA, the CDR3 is TGTGCCAGTAGTATGAGGGGGCGCTTGGGCACTGAAGCTTTCTTT. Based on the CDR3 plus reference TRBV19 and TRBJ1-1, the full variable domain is DGGITQSPKYLFRKEGQNVTLSCEQNLNHDAMYWYRQDPGQGLRLIYYSQIVNDFQKGDIAEGYSVSREKKESFPLTVTSAQKNPTAFYLCASSMRGRLGTEAFFGQGTRLTVV.

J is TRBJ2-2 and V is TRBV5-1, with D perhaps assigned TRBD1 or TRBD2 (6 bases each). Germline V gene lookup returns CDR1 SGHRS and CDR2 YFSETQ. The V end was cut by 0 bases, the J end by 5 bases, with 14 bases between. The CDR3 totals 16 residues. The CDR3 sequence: CASSLGRGDWTGELFF. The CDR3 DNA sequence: TGCGCCAGCAGCTTGGGAAGGGGGGACTGGACCGGGGAGCTGTTTTTT.

This chain's CDR3 is CASTQGGRGNQETQYF. CDR3 coding DNA: TGTGCCAGCACCCAAGGGGGTAGGGGCAACCAAGAGACCCAGTACTTC. The rearrangement links TRBV6-6 to TRBJ2-5; maybe TRBD1 (6 bases). CDR1 MNHNY and CDR2 SVGAGI come from the germline V gene (reference sequence). The CDR3 is made up of 16 amino acids. The V and J ends lost 7 bases and 0 bases respectively, with 18 bases between them.

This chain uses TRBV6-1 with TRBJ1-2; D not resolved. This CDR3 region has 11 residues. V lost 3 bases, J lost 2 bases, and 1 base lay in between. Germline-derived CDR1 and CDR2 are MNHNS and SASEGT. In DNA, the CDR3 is TGTGCCAGCAGTGACAACTATGGCTACACCTTC. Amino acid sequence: CASSDNYGYTF.

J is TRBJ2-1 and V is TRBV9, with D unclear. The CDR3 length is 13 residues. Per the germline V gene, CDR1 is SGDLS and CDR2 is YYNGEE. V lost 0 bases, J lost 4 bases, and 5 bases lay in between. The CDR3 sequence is CASSVGPYNEQFF. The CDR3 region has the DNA TGTGCCAGCAGCGTAGGTCCGTACAATGAGCAGTTCTTC.

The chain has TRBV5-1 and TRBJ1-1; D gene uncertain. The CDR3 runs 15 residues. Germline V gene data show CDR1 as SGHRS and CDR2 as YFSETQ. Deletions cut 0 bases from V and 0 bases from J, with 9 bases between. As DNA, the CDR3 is TGCGCCAGCAGCTTGGTCCCGGCTTTGAACACTGAAGCTTTCTTT. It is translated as CASSLVPALNTEAFF.

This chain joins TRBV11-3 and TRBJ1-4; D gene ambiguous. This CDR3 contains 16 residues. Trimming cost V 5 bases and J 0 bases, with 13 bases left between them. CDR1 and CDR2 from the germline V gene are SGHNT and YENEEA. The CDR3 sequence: CASSLSVSPTNEKLFF. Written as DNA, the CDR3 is TGTGCCAGCAGCCTCTCAGTCTCACCAACTAATGAAAAACTGTTTTTT.

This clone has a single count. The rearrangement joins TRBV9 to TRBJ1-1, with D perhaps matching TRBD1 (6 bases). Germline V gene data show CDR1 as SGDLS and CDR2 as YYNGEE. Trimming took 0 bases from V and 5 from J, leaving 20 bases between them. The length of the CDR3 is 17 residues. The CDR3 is CASSVVGPVGGSTEAFF. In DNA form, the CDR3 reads TGTGCCAGCAGCGTAGTCGGTCCGGTGGGGGGCTCGACTGAAGCTTTCTTT. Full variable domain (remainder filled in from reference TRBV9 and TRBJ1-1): DSGVTQTPKHLITATGQRVTLRCSPRSGDLSVYWYQQSLDQGLQFLIQYYNGEERAKGNILERFSAQQFPDLHSELNLSSLELGDSALYFCASSVVGPVGGSTEAFFGQGTRLTVV.

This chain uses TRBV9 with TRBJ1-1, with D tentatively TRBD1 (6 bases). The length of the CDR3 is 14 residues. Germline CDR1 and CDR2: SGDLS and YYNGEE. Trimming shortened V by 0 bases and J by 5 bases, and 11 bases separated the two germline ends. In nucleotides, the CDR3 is TGTGCCAGCAGCGTAGCGCAGGGGAATACTGAAGCTTTCTTT. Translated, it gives CASSVAQGNTEAFF.

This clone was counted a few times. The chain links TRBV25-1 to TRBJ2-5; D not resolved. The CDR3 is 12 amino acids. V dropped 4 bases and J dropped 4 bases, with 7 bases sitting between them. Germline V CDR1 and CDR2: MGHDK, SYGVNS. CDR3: CASSVYGETQYF. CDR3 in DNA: TGTGCCAGCAGTGTGTACGGAGAGACCCAGTACTTC.

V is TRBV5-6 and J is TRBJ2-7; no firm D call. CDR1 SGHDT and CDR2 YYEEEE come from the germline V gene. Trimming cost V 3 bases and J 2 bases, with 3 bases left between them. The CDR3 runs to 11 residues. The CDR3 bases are TGTGCCAGCAGCTCCGCCTACGAGCAGTACTTC. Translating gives CASSSAYEQYF.

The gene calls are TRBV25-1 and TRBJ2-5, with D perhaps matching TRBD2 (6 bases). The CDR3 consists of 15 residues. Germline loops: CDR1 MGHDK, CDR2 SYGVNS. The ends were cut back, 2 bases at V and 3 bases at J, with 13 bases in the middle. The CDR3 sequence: CASSEVTTGEETQYF. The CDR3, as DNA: TGTGCCAGCAGTGAAGTCACAACGGGAGAAGAGACCCAGTACTTC.

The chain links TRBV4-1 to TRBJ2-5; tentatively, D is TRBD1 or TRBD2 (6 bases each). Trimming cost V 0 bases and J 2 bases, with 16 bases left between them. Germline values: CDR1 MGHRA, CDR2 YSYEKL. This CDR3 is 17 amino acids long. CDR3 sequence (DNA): TGCGCCAGCAGCCAAGATGGTAGGGGGGCCCCACAAGAGACCCAGTACTTC. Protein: CASSQDGRGAPQETQYF.

CDR3: CASSLNPTGRTEAFF. The CDR3 DNA is TGTGCCAGCAGCTTAAATCCGACAGGGAGGACTGAAGCTTTCTTT. V and J are TRBV7-3 and TRBJ1-1; 7 bases match TRBD1. Germline CDR1 SGHTA, CDR2 FQGTGA. This CDR3 spans 15 amino acids. V trimming: 1 base; J trimming: 5 bases; junction bases outside the gene matches: 7. Looking up the rest from reference TRBV7-3 and TRBJ1-1 gives the full variable domain: GAGVSQTPSNKVTEKGKYVELRCDPISGHTALYWYRQSLGQGPEFLIYFQGTGAADDSGLPNDRFFAVRPEGSVSTLKIQRTERGDSAVYLCASSLNPTGRTEAFFGQGTRLTVV.